Presented here are 9 T cell receptor beta chains from one specimen sequenced in a study of post-analysis software for immune sequencing data. The study, taken as a whole, reports: In patients, about five TRBV segments were more frequent than in controls, with TRBV5-6, TRBV5-1 and TRBV20-1 among them.

Antigens for these TCRs are unknown. The TCR beta cDNA libraries carried unique molecular identifiers. TCRdb independently ran MiXCR on the PCR reads; one entry per CDR3 protein. The sample has 740,000 or so distinct CDR3 sequences, roughly half seen once. Sample: blood. The receptors were gathered from a girl aged 5 to 17 with multiple sclerosis.

The chain carries TRBV5-6 and TRBJ2-1; D ambiguous. Germline V gene lookup returns CDR1 SGHDT and CDR2 YYEEEE. V was shortened by 4 bases and J by 8 bases, with 13 bases between the two germline ends. CDR3 length: 13 residues. The CDR3 coding sequence is TGTGCCAGCAGCCCAGCCTTGAGCGATGAGCAGTTCTTC. It translates to CASSPALSDEQFF.

The chain carries TRBV4-2 and TRBJ1-5; no clear D. The CDR3 length is 15 residues. CDR1 and CDR2 (germline): LGHNA, YNFKEQ. The V and J ends lost 0 bases and 0 bases respectively, with 6 bases between them. The CDR3 sequence: CASSQDWDSNQPQHF. The CDR3 DNA reads as TGTGCCAGCAGCCAAGACTGGGATAGCAATCAGCCCCAGCATTTT.

In this sample, this clonotype turned up once. This chain connects TRBV5-1 to TRBJ1-6, with D unresolved. Trimming shortened V by 1 base and J by 10 bases, and 15 bases separated the two germline ends. Germline CDR1 reads SGHRS; CDR2 reads YFSETQ. This CDR3 is 15 amino acids long. This CDR3 reads CASSLMRLGGSPLHF. In DNA, the CDR3 is TGCGCCAGCAGCTTGATGCGGTTAGGCGGCTCACCCCTCCACTTT.

This sequence joins TRBV20-1 and TRBJ2-1; D is undetermined. The CDR3 runs to 13 residues. Germline V gene data show CDR1 as DFQATT and CDR2 as SNEGSKA (reference sequence). The ends were cut back, 0 bases at V and 7 bases at J, with 10 bases in the middle. The CDR3 here is CSARDVQPNEQFF. In DNA, the CDR3 is TGCAGTGCTAGAGATGTTCAGCCAAATGAGCAGTTCTTC.

This clonotype was counted only a few times. The DNA for the CDR3 is TGTGCCAGCAGCCCCTGGCGTCGAAGCACAGATACGCAGTATTTT. Encoded protein: CASSPWRRSTDTQYF. The rearrangement joins TRBV7-9 to TRBJ2-3; D gene unclear. Trimming cost V 5 bases and J 0 bases, with 12 bases left between them. The CDR3 length is 15 residues. Germline V lookup: CDR1 SEHNR, CDR2 FQNEAQ (reference sequence).

The rearrangement links TRBV10-3 to TRBJ2-5, with 14 bases matching TRBD2. The closer fit of TRBJ2-7 to the DNA end suggests the J call may be wrong. The CDR3 sequence is 16 residues long. Germline CDR1 reads ENHRY; CDR2 reads SYGVKD. The chain's CDR3 is CAISELGTSGSYEQYF. In DNA form, the CDR3 reads TGTGCCATCAGTGAGCTTGGGACTAGCGGGAGTTACGAGCAGTACTTC.

The chain links TRBV4-1 to TRBJ2-7; 12 nucleotides align to TRBD2. This CDR3 has 17 amino acids. Looked up from germline, CDR1 is MGHRA and CDR2 is YSYEKL. V lost 0 bases, J lost 2 bases, and 5 bases stayed unmatched. The CDR3 coding sequence is TGCGCCAGCAGCCAAGATTGGACTAGCGGGGTTCCCTACGAGCAGTACTTC. Amino acid sequence: CASSQDWTSGVPYEQYF.

The rearrangement joins TRBV6-6 to TRBJ2-1; D is perhaps TRBD2 (5 bases). V lost 7 bases to trimming and J lost 4 bases, with 17 bases between them. The CDR3 has 15 amino acids. Germline values: CDR1 MNHNY, CDR2 SVGAGI (reference sequence). The CDR3: CASINGDPVYNEQFF. DNA of the CDR3: TGTGCCAGCATCAACGGGGATCCAGTGTACAATGAGCAGTTCTTC.

The chain employs TRBV5-1 and TRBJ1-2; 7 nucleotides line up with TRBD1. The germline V gene encodes CDR1 SGHRS and CDR2 YFSETQ. The CDR3 covers 14 residues. V lost 4 bases and J lost 4; bases outside the gene matches: 7. The chain's CDR3 is CASSPTGTAYGYTF. CDR3 sequence (DNA): TGCGCCAGCAGCCCAACCGGGACAGCCTATGGCTACACCTTC. Looking up the rest from reference TRBV5-1 and TRBJ1-2 gives the full variable domain: KAGVTQTPRYLIKTRGQQVTLSCSPISGHRSVSWYQQTPGQGLQFLFEYFSETQRNKGNFPGRFSGRQFSNSRSEMNVSTLELGDSALYLCASSPTGTAYGYTFGSGTRLTVV.